These T cell receptor beta chains were read from a single sample in a study of blood T cell repertoires in COVID-19. Data came from immunoSEQ multiplex PCR; TCRdb stores just in-frame clones and leaves some out. The sample holds 80,000 to 95,000 clones, 81% seen once. Sequences were obtained from peripheral blood. These receptor sequences come from an elderly man with active or convalescent COVID-19. Each CDR3 is given without its conserved first and last residue. Each record gives: CDR3 protein, D gene, V gene, J gene. D genes are given only for firm matches.

ASSSIREGEKLF	.	TRBV5-4	TRBJ1-4
ASSQRDRAGGYT	TRBD1	TRBV3-1/TRBV3-2	TRBJ1-2
ASSQGGQGNSPLH	TRBD1	TRBV5-1	TRBJ1-6
ASSSGTVISGELF	TRBD1	TRBV28	TRBJ2-2
ASSPPRTGTYEQY	TRBD1	TRBV27	TRBJ2-7
ASSDGLVRETQY	TRBD2	TRBV6-2/TRBV6-3	TRBJ2-5
ASSLEGRGQNEKLF	.	TRBV5-8	TRBJ1-4
ASSQDSYGYT	.	TRBV18	TRBJ1-2
ASSLGTRSTDTQY	.	TRBV11-1	TRBJ2-3
SVGLQTQNEQF	.	TRBV29-1	TRBJ2-1
ASSPAEGNEQY	.	TRBV28	TRBJ2-7
ASSYTPFVSDTQY	.	TRBV5-1	TRBJ2-3
ASSGYQGPQTWQY	.	TRBV6-5	TRBJ2-7
ASSPLPDRGNTEAF	TRBD1	TRBV7-3	TRBJ1-1
ASSPSGETQY	.	TRBV5-5	TRBJ2-5
ASSERGGEQY	TRBD2	TRBV10-2	TRBJ2-7
ASSADRVDQPQH	TRBD1	TRBV9	TRBJ1-5
ASSLALGGAGGYT	.	TRBV5-8	TRBJ1-2
ASTQGGIGGYT	TRBD1	TRBV6-5	TRBJ1-2
SVEERLDGYT	.	TRBV29-1	TRBJ1-2
ASSKDRGRAEQY	TRBD1	TRBV7-9	TRBJ2-7
ASSQEGGALNTEAF	.	TRBV14	TRBJ1-1
ASTRQGNTEAF	.	TRBV10-2	TRBJ1-1
ASSDLGQGRNSPLH	TRBD1	TRBV28	TRBJ1-6
ASSTGTAASYEQY	.	TRBV5-1	TRBJ2-7
ASSPPAGGYGYT	.	TRBV19	TRBJ1-2
ASSSRTSGVLDEQF	TRBD2	TRBV7-6	TRBJ2-1
ATSGPGYGYT	.	TRBV24-1	TRBJ1-2
ASSQDFGTPYGYT	.	TRBV14	TRBJ1-2
ASSLGSRGNTIY	.	TRBV18	TRBJ1-3
AWSVWALGSEKLF	.	TRBV30	TRBJ1-4
ASSPTVSGNTIY	.	TRBV7-2	TRBJ1-3
SASRGGGSEQY	.	TRBV20-1	TRBJ2-7
ASSQAGPYGYT	.	TRBV3-1/TRBV3-2	TRBJ1-2
ASSELRQGNQPQH	.	TRBV10-1	TRBJ1-5
ASSLWGQSGTDTQY	TRBD1	TRBV28	TRBJ2-3
ASSQDLASWETQY	.	TRBV3-1/TRBV3-2	TRBJ2-5
ASSTGQSSNQPQH	TRBD1	TRBV18	TRBJ1-5
ASSLGWTNEAF	.	TRBV12-3/TRBV12-4	TRBJ1-1
ASSLDGGSYEQY	.	TRBV2	TRBJ2-7
ASSPDRGEQY	TRBD1	TRBV18	TRBJ2-7
ASSQARISGNTIY	.	TRBV4-3	TRBJ1-3
ASTFEQASGGKETQY	TRBD2	TRBV11-2	TRBJ2-5
ASNKDNRGRVGELF	TRBD1	TRBV11-2	TRBJ2-2
ASGNRVTDEQY	.	TRBV2	TRBJ2-7
SVEGLAGGTDTQY	TRBD2	TRBV29-1	TRBJ2-3